This T cell receptor (beta chain) was found in a study of blood T cells in healthy people across ages. This CDR3 has 14 residues. CDR1 LNHNV and CDR2 YYDKDF come from the germline V gene (reference sequence). The V gene end was trimmed by 6 bases and the J gene end by 4 bases; junction bases not matched to a gene: 5. Only a few counts were recorded for this clonotype. Its antigen is undetermined. Study-wide findings and caveats: Age showed a roughly linear inverse relationship with TCR beta diversity per million T cells.

It was with a sample-barcoded 5' primer and a J-beta primer mix that a second PCR of roughly 7 to 12 cycles was run. TCRdb itself ran the 5' RACE reads through MiXCR, one entry per CDR3 protein. The table has approximately 1,100,000 distinct CDR3 sequences, more than 40% seen once. J is TRBJ2-1 and V is TRBV15; TRBD2 aligns across 8 bases. The TCR sequence derives from an older woman in good health. Sequencing was done on a sample of blood. The CDR3 spells CATRTSEVYNEQFF. The CDR3, as DNA: TGTGCCACCAGGACTAGCGAGGTATACAATGAGCAGTTCTTC.